This T cell receptor beta chain was captured in a study of PD-L1 blockade in urothelial cancer. Overall study context: Blood analyses occurred 3 weeks (second dose) and 6 weeks post treatment start.

This table comes from immunoSEQ multiplex PCR, and its TCRdb copy is limited to in-frame clones, with some not included. The sample shows roughly 43,000 clones, 81% of them seen only once. Each patient's cancer was a locally advanced or metastatic urothelial carcinoma. Specimen: PBMCs, collected around atezolizumab (anti-PD-L1) treatment. The clonotype was recovered from a man in his 70s with urothelial cancer.

This chain's CDR3 is CASRDLGDNEQFF. The DNA for the CDR3 is TGTGCCAGCAGGGACCTAGGGGACAATGAGCAGTTCTTC. The chain is built from TRBV25-1 and TRBJ2-1, with D tentatively TRBD1 (5 bases). The germline V gene has CDR1 MGHDK and CDR2 SYGVNS. Trimming removed 6 bases at V and 5 bases at J, with 11 bases between. The CDR3 is 13 amino acids.